This TCR beta chain derives from a study of a mutant IDH1 vaccine in newly diagnosed glioma. About the study: Patients previously underwent radiotherapy, temozolomide, or both, and most underwent both. V12 took place at week 35, and V13 at week 47.

Libraries were prepared by immunoSEQ multiplex PCR; TCRdb keeps only in-frame clonotypes and omits some of them. This table has more than 30,000 clones, about 80% appearing once. General study points: Any relationship between pseudoprogression and changes in top peripheral T cell clonotypes seemed absent.

CDR3 length equals 15 residues. The V gene's germline CDR1 is SGHNT and CDR2 YYREEE (reference sequence). V was pared by 1 base and J by 6 bases, with 9 bases of the junction left unmatched. Time point here: week 47, end of study. Vaccination comprised doses that each held 300 ug of mutant IDH1 20-mer peptide, plus topical imiquimod. New WHO grade 3 or 4 astrocytomas that were IDH1-mutant and ATRX-lost had been found in donors. With regard to this clone: What it binds is unknown.

The starting material was PBMCs, obtained from a glioma patient whose treatment included an IDH1 peptide vaccine. The TCR sequence derives from a young man with glioma. The rearrangement joins TRBV5-4 to TRBJ1-1, with 7 bases lining up with TRBD1. In DNA, the CDR3 is TGTGCCAGCAGCTTGAAGGCAGGGGGGTTCGCTGAAGCTTTCTTT. It yields the protein CASSLKAGGFAEAFF.